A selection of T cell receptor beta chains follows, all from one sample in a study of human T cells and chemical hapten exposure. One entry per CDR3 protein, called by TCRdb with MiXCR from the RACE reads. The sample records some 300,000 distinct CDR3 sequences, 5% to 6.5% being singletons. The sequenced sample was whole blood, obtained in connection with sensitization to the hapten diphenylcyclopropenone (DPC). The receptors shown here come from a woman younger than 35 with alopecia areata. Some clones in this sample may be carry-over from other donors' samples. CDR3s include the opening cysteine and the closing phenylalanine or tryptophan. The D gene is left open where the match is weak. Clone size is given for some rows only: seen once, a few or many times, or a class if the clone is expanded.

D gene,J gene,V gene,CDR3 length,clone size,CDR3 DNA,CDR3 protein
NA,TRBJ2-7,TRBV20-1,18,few,TGCAGTGCTAGAGTAAACACGGACCTTATCTCCCCAATGTACGAGCAGTACTTC,CSARVNTDLISPMYEQYF
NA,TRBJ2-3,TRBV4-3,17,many,TGCGCCAGCAGCCAAGTGATTAACCCCTGGCCCACAGATACGCAGTATTTT,CASSQVINPWPTDTQYF
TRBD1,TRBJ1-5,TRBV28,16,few,TGTGCCAGCAGTCGGCGCGGGACAGTTAGCAATCAGCCCCAGCATTTT,CASSRRGTVSNQPQHF
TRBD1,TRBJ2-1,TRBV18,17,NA,TGTGCCAGCTCACCAGACAGGGGGCGACTCCTTTACAATGAGCAGTTCTTC,CASSPDRGRLLYNEQFF
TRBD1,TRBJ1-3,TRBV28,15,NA,TGTGCCAGCAGTTTCGACAGGGCAGCTGGAAACACCATATATTTT,CASSFDRAAGNTIYF
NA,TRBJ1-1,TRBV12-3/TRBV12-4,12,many,TGTGCCAGCAGTTATGGCGGGGCAGGAGCTTTCTTT,CASSYGGAGAFF
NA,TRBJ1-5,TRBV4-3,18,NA,TGCGCCAGCAGCCAAGAGGTTGCCCAGGCCACTAACAATCAGCCCCAGCATTTT,CASSQEVAQATNNQPQHF
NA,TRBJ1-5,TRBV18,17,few,TGTGCCAGCTCACCCTACCTGACTGTCGATAGCAATCAGCCCCAGCATTTT,CASSPYLTVDSNQPQHF
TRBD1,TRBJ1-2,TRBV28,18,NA,TGTGCCAGCAGTTCCGCCGGGACAGGGGGCAGGCGGACCTATGGCTACACCTTC,CASSSAGTGGRRTYGYTF
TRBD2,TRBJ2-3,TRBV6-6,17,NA,TGTGCCAGCAGTGCGGTAGCGGGGGGGGCTAGCACAGATACGCAGTATTTT,CASSAVAGGASTDTQYF
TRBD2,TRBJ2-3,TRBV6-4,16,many,TGTGCCAGCAGTGAGATCGCGGGGGGGAGCTCAGATACGCAGTATTTT,CASSEIAGGSSDTQYF
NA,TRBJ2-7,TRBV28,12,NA,TGTGCCAGCAGCCAAGACCCGGGCGAGCAGTACTTC,CASSQDPGEQYF
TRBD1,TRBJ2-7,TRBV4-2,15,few,TGTGCCAGCAGCCAAGGCGGCAGGGGGACGCCCGAGCAGTACTTC,CASSQGGRGTPEQYF
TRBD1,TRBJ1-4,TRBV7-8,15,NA,TGTGCCAGCAGCTCCCCGACAGGGGTTAATGAAAAACTGTTTTTT,CASSSPTGVNEKLFF
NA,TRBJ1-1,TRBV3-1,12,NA,TGTGCCAGCAGGGCAGGGCGCTCTGAAGCTTTCTTT,CASRAGRSEAFF
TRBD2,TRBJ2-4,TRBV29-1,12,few,TGCAGCGTTGGACTAGCGGAAAACATTCAGTACTTC,CSVGLAENIQYF
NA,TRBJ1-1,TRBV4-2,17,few,TGTGCCAGCAGCCAAGATCTCGTGTTCGTAGTGAACACTGAAGCTTTCTTT,CASSQDLVFVVNTEAFF
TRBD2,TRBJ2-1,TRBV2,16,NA,TGTGCCAGCAGTCTCGGGACTAGCGGGGGGCAGGGTGAGCAGTTCTTC,CASSLGTSGGQGEQFF
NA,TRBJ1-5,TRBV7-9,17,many,TGTGCCAGCAGCTTGACCGTAAGGGGAAATAGCAATCAGCCCCAGCATTTT,CASSLTVRGNSNQPQHF
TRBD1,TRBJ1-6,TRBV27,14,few,TGTGCCAGCAGGGACAGGGCCTATAATTCACCCCTCCACTTT,CASRDRAYNSPLHF
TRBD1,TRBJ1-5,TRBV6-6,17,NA,TGTGCCAGCAGTTATCACGGACAGGGCTATAGCAATCAGCCCCAGCATTTT,CASSYHGQGYSNQPQHF
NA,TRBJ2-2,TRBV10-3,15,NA,TGTGCCATCAGTGGGACAGTTTCGAACACCGGGGAGCTGTTTTTT,CAISGTVSNTGELFF
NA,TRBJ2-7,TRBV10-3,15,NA,TGTGCCATCAGTGAAATAGGGTCAGGGAGCGACGAGCAGTACTTC,CAISEIGSGSDEQYF
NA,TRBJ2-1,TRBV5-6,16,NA,TGTGCCAGCAGCTATGGGACCCACCGGGGGTCCAATGAGCAGTTCTTC,CASSYGTHRGSNEQFF
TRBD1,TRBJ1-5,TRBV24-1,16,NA,TGTGCCACCAGTGATCCTGGACAGGGGAATTCTCAGCCCCAGCATTTT,CATSDPGQGNSQPQHF
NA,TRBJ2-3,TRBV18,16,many,TGTGCCAGCTCACCACTCCAGAGGGGGAGCACAGATACGCAGTATTTT,CASSPLQRGSTDTQYF
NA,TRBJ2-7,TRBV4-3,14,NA,TGCGCCAGCAGCCAAGCCGGGGGAAACTACGAGCAGTACTTC,CASSQAGGNYEQYF
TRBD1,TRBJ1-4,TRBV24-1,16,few,TGTGCCACCAGTGACCCGCGGACAGGGAAGTCTGAAAAACTGTTTTTT,CATSDPRTGKSEKLFF
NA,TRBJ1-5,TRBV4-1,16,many,TGCGCCAGCAGCCAGGTGGGCAGGTTTAGCAATCAGCCCCAGCATTTT,CASSQVGRFSNQPQHF
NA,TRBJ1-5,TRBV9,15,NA,TGTGCCAGCAGCGTAGGAGGTAACAGCAATCAGCCCCAGCATTTT,CASSVGGNSNQPQHF
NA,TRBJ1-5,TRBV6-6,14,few,TGTGCCAGCAGTTCCCCGTTTAGCAATCAGCCCCAGCATTTT,CASSSPFSNQPQHF
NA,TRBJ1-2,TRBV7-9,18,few,TGTGCCAGCAGCCCGCAGCCCTTTAAGGGAAGGAACAACTATGGCTACACCTTC,CASSPQPFKGRNNYGYTF
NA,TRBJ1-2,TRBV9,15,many,TGTGCCAGCAGCGCGCCCGAGAGGGAACGGTATGGCTACACCTTC,CASSAPERERYGYTF
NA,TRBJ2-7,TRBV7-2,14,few,TGTGCCAGCAGCTTAGCGCTAAAGGATTACGAGCAGTACTTC,CASSLALKDYEQYF
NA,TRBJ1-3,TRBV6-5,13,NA,TGTGCCAGCGCGCAGGGACCTGGAAACACCATATATTTT,CASAQGPGNTIYF
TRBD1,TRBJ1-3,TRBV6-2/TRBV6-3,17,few,TGTGCCAGCAGTTACGCGGGACAGCTCAACTCTGGAAACACCATATATTTT,CASSYAGQLNSGNTIYF
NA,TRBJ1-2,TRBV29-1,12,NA,TGCACTGACCAGACAGTCGACTATGGCTACACCTTC,CTDQTVDYGYTF
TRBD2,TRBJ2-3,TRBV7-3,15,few,TGTGCCAGCAGCCCAGCGGGGGGGCGGAAGGTGACGCAGTATTTT,CASSPAGGRKVTQYF
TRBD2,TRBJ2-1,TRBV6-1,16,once,TGTGCCAGCAGTGAAGCTATAGCGGGTTTTTATAGTGAGCAGTTCTTC,CASSEAIAGFYSEQFF
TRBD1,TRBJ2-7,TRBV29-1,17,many,TGCAGCGTTGAAGATCTCCTGGGGGACAGGGGACCCTACGAGCAGTACTTC,CSVEDLLGDRGPYEQYF
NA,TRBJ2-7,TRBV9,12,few,TGTGCCAGCAGCGTGAACCTCGGAGAGCAGTACTTC,CASSVNLGEQYF
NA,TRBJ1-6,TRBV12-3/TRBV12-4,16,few,TGTGCCAGCAGTTTAGGCGCGGGGGCGCGGAATTCACCCCTCCACTTT,CASSLGAGARNSPLHF
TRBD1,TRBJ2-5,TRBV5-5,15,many,TGTGCCAGCAGCAGAGACGACAGGGCTTATGAGACCCAGTACTTC,CASSRDDRAYETQYF
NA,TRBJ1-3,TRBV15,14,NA,TGTGCCACCAGCACTCCCTGGGCTGGAAACACCATATATTTT,CATSTPWAGNTIYF
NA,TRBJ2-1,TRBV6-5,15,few,TGTGCCAGCAGTTTAACTTTTTCACCTCTGGGGGAGCAGTTCTTC,CASSLTFSPLGEQFF
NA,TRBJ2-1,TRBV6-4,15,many,TGTGCCAGCAGTGCCCTAGCGATGGCACTCAATGAGCAGTTCTTC,CASSALAMALNEQFF
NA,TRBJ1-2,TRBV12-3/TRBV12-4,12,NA,TGTGCCAGCAGTCAGGGGTATTATGACTACACCTTC,CASSQGYYDYTF
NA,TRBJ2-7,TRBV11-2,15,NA,TGTGCCAGCAGCTTAGGGGCGACAGGCAACTACGAGCAGTACTTC,CASSLGATGNYEQYF
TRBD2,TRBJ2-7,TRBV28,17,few,TGTGCCAGCATCCCCAGCCCGACTAGCGGGGGGTCCTACGAGCAGTACTTC,CASIPSPTSGGSYEQYF
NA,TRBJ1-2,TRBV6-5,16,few,TGTGCCAGCAGCCCCTTTCGGGCGTCAGGGAAATATGGCTACACCTTC,CASSPFRASGKYGYTF
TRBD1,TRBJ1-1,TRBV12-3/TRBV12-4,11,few,TGTGCCAGCAGTTGGGACAGTGAAGCTTTCTTT,CASSWDSEAFF
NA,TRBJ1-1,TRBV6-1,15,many,TGTGCCAGCAGTGAAAGCGGCAGGGTAGGCACTGAAGCTTTCTTT,CASSESGRVGTEAFF
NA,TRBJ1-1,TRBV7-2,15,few,TGTGCCAGCAGCTTAGGTGACAGAGGAATATATGAAGCTTTCTTT,CASSLGDRGIYEAFF
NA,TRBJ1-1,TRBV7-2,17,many,TGTGCCAGCAGCTTAGCAGTAGGACCAGGGGCGACGACTGAAGCTTTCTTT,CASSLAVGPGATTEAFF
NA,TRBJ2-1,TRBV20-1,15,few,TGCAGTGCTAGAGATCAGTCGGCAGGAGGAAATGAGCAGTTCTTC,CSARDQSAGGNEQFF
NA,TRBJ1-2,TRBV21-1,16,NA,TGTGCCAGCAGCAAAGGATTTCATGGGGACGGCTATGGCTACACCTTC,CASSKGFHGDGYGYTF
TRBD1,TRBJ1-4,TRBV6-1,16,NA,TGTGCCAGCAGAGTTAAGACAGGGAGGCTTAATGAAAAACTGTTTTTT,CASRVKTGRLNEKLFF
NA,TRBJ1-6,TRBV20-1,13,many,TGCAGTGCTAGAGGTTCCCTTTATTCACCCCTCCACTTT,CSARGSLYSPLHF
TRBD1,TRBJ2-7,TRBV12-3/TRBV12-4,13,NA,TGTGCCAGCAGTTGGGGACAGAGCCTCCGGAAGTACTTC,CASSWGQSLRKYF